What follows describes a single T cell receptor (beta chain). This record belongs to a study of OX40 agonist ivuxolimab in advanced cancers. Across the study: Intravenous ivuxolimab was administered to patients every 2 weeks at 0.01 to 10 mg/kg.

CDR1 is MNHEY, CDR2 SMNVEV, per germline (reference sequence). V lost 3 bases and J 3 bases, leaving 15 bases between the germline ends. The CDR3 is 16 amino acids. The table came from immunoSEQ multiplex PCR; TCRdb's copy has only in-frame clones and leaves some out. The table records about 94,000 clones, over 75% of them present only once. The specimen comprised CD4+ or CD8+ T cells sorted from blood, sampled in a trial of the OX40 agonist ivuxolimab. This rearrangement joins TRBV27 to TRBJ1-3; D is possibly TRBD1 (5 bases). This clonotype was sampled from an adult with an advanced solid tumor such as melanoma, head and neck, liver or kidney cancer. CDR3 in DNA: TGTGCCAGCAGTTTGAAGGGGCGCTTAGGTGGAAACACCATATATTTT. It translates to CASSLKGRLGGNTIYF.